This TCR beta chain was recovered during a study of blood T cell repertoires in COVID-19. Study-wide background: The samples span acute and convalescent COVID-19 from the United States, Italy and Spain.

The CDR3 is 12 amino acids. Germline values: CDR1 KGHSH, CDR2 LQKENI. About this clone itself: At one boundary the junction diverges from the germline segment, which might be a read error.

Measured with immunoSEQ multiplex PCR; TCRdb has only the in-frame clones, and not every one. There are about 38,000 clones in the sample; approximately 90% occur only once, and roughly 4.5% lies in the top ten. The receptor comes from a man aged 55 to 70 with COVID-19, enrolled during active disease. J is TRBJ1-5 and V is TRBV18; the D gene is possibly TRBD1 (6 bases). The sequenced material came from peripheral blood. DNA for the CDR3: TGTGCCAGCTCACCCGGGACACGTACCCCTTATTTT. Translated, it gives CASSPGTRTPYF.